Shown below are 29 T cell receptor beta chains from a single sample sequenced in a study of PD-1 blockade in mismatch repair-deficient tumors. Profiling relied on immunoSEQ multiplex PCR, and the TCRdb table lists in-frame clones only, not all of them. This sample has approximately 40,000 clones, with 75% to 85% found just once. Sequences were derived from peripheral blood, sampled 4 weeks after starting pembrolizumab. These receptors were taken from an adult with mismatch repair-deficient cancer.

In this sample, this clone turned up once. This chain joins TRBV5-1 and TRBJ1-1, with TRBD1 as a possible D gene (6 bases). Trimming took off 0 bases at V and 1 base at J, with 7 bases between the two ends. The germline V gene encodes CDR1 SGHRS and CDR2 YFSETQ. The CDR3 covers 14 residues. For the CDR3, the DNA is TGCGCCAGCAGCTTGGAGGGACAGAACACTGAAGCTTTCTTT. It specifies CASSLEGQNTEAFF.

The J gene is TRBJ2-2, the V gene TRBV2, with 7 bases lining up with TRBD2. The CDR3 runs to 16 residues. Trimming at V came to 7 bases and at J to 1 base, leaving 9 bases not matched to a gene. Germline CDR1 SNHLY, CDR2 FYNNEI. DNA of the CDR3: TGTGCCAGCATCGAAAGGGAGGGGATGAACACCGGGGAGCTGTTTTTT. It yields the protein CASIEREGMNTGELFF.

This clone appeared a few times. This chain's CDR3 is CASSLISRGGNEQFF. As DNA, the CDR3 is TGTGCCAGCAGCTTGATTAGCCGGGGCGGGAATGAGCAGTTCTTC. The V gene is TRBV5-8, the J gene TRBJ2-1; TRBD1 or TRBD2 may be the D gene (5 bases each). The CDR3 covers 15 residues. The ends were cut back, 1 base at V and 7 bases at J, with 15 bases in the middle. Germline loops: CDR1 SGHTS, CDR2 YDEGEE.

V is TRBV28 and J is TRBJ2-3; D is ambiguous. Deletions cut 5 bases from V and 1 base from J, with 7 bases between. The germline gives CDR1 MDHEN, CDR2 SYDVKM. CDR3 length equals 13 residues. The CDR3 nucleotides are TGTGCCAGCAGTCCCTATCGCACAGATACGCAGTATTTT. Residues: CASSPYRTDTQYF.

This clone has just one count. This rearrangement joins TRBV7-9 to TRBJ1-4; no clear D. V dropped 5 bases and J dropped 1 base, with 5 bases sitting between them. The CDR3 extends over 13 amino acids. From germline, CDR1 is SEHNR and CDR2 FQNEAQ (reference sequence). The CDR3 region has the DNA TGTGCCAGCAGCCCAGTAACTAATGAAAAACTGTTTTTT. It encodes CASSPVTNEKLFF.

This clone has just one count. The J gene is TRBJ1-1, the V gene TRBV30; D gene ambiguous. V was trimmed by 0 bases and J by 3 bases, leaving 11 bases between them. The CDR3 loop spans 14 amino acids. Germline V gene data show CDR1 as GTSNPN and CDR2 as SVGIG (reference sequence). The DNA for the CDR3 is TGTGCCTGGAGTGTTTTGGCCGCGTACACTGAAGCTTTCTTT. Amino acid sequence: CAWSVLAAYTEAFF. The entire variable domain, with the rest obtained from reference TRBV30 and TRBJ1-1, is as follows: SQTIHQWPATLVQPVGSPLSLECTVEGTSNPNLYWYRQAAGRGLQLLFYSVGIGQISSEVPQNLSASRPQDRQFILSSKKLLLSDSGFYLCAWSVLAAYTEAFFGQGTRLTVV.

This clone has a single count. The chain is built from TRBV5-1 and TRBJ2-3, with 8 bases identical to TRBD2. The CDR3 length is 14 residues. V trimming: 4 bases; J trimming: 3 bases; junction bases outside the gene matches: 4. Germline V gene data show CDR1 as SGHRS and CDR2 as YFSETQ. CDR3 loop: CASSHGRGTDTQYF. As DNA, the CDR3 is TGCGCCAGCAGCCACGGGAGGGGGACAGATACGCAGTATTTT. The full variable domain, with the rest looked up from reference TRBV5-1 and TRBJ2-3, is KAGVTQTPRYLIKTRGQQVTLSCSPISGHRSVSWYQQTPGQGLQFLFEYFSETQRNKGNFPGRFSGRQFSNSRSEMNVSTLELGDSALYLCASSHGRGTDTQYFGPGTRLTVL.

The chain combines TRBV7-8 with TRBJ2-1; possibly TRBD2 for D (5 bases). V lost 5 bases to trimming and J lost 5 bases, with 10 bases between them. The CDR3 contains 13 residues. Germline V gives CDR1 SGHVS, CDR2 FQNEAQ. The CDR3 DNA follows: TGTGCCAGCAGCCCTTTGGGAGACAATGAGCAGTTCTTC. This gives the protein CASSPLGDNEQFF.

There are a few counts of this clone. The rearrangement joins TRBV6-5 to TRBJ2-7; 8 positions agree with TRBD2. Germline CDR1 reads MNHEY; CDR2 reads SVGAGI. The J segment lost 0 bases and the V segment lost 6 bases, leaving 4 bases of the junction unmatched. This CDR3 spans 14 amino acids. The DNA of the CDR3 is TGTGCCAGCAGCACGGCGGGGGGCTCCTACGAGCAGTACTTC. As protein: CASSTAGGSYEQYF.

The chain recombines TRBV6-1 with TRBJ1-4; D remains ambiguous. Germline V gene sequence: CDR1 MNHNS, CDR2 SASEGT. The V end lost 2 bases, the J end lost 0 bases, and 13 bases lay between the germline ends. The length of the CDR3 is 17 residues. The CDR3 loop reads CASSELLAWATNEKLFF. As DNA, the CDR3 is TGTGCCAGCAGTGAATTATTGGCTTGGGCAACTAATGAAAAACTGTTTTTT.

The rearrangement joins TRBV5-1 to TRBJ2-7; 7 bases fit TRBD2. The CDR3 length is 17 residues. V trimming: 4 bases; J trimming: 1 base; junction bases outside the gene matches: 14. Germline V gene lookup returns CDR1 SGHRS and CDR2 YFSETQ. The CDR3 sequence: CASSEWGLTSASYEQYF. The CDR3 DNA sequence: TGCGCCAGCAGCGAGTGGGGACTTACTAGCGCTTCCTACGAGCAGTACTTC.

This clone was seen a handful of times. This chain uses TRBV12-5 with TRBJ2-6; D unclear. Germline CDR1 LGHNT, CDR2 FRNRAP. The CDR3 runs 12 residues. Trimming stripped 5 bases from V and 4 bases from J, with 3 bases between. The CDR3 spells CASGPGANVLTF. Here the CDR3 DNA reads TGTGCTAGTGGTCCAGGGGCCAACGTCCTGACTTTC. Full variable domain (remainder filled in from reference TRBV12-5 and TRBJ2-6): DARVTQTPRHKVTEMGQEVTMRCQPILGHNTVFWYRQTMMQGLELLAYFRNRAPLDDSGMPKDRFSAEMPDATLATLKIQPSEPRDSAVYFCASGPGANVLTFGAGSRLTVL.

The rearrangement uses TRBV5-1 and TRBJ2-1; TRBD1 matches at 7 bases. Germline CDR1 and CDR2: SGHRS and YFSETQ. CDR3 length: 17 amino acids. Unmatched junction bases numbered 15, after V lost 5 bases and J lost 4 bases. The chain's CDR3 is CASRRQGPGSGYNEQFF. The CDR3 DNA follows: TGCGCCAGCAGGCGACAGGGACCTGGGTCGGGTTACAATGAGCAGTTCTTC.

The rearrangement joins TRBV28 to TRBJ2-1, with 8 bases that match TRBD1. This CDR3 comprises 16 residues. Per germline, CDR1 MDHEN and CDR2 SYDVKM. V dropped 0 bases and J dropped 8; count of bases not matched to a gene: 9. The CDR3, as DNA: TGTGCCAGCAGTTTATGGGGGACAGGTTCCCTAGATGAGCAGTTCTTC. It translates to CASSLWGTGSLDEQFF.

V is TRBV28 and J is TRBJ1-2; D gene ambiguous. The germline V and J ends were trimmed by 4 bases and 8 bases, with 8 bases remaining between them. Germline V gene sequence: CDR1 MDHEN, CDR2 SYDVKM. This CDR3 spans 11 amino acids. The CDR3 here is CASSSVGGYTF. The CDR3 bases are TGTGCCAGCAGTTCGGTGGGGGGCTACACCTTC.

The V and J genes are TRBV29-1 and TRBJ1-3; 7 nucleotides match TRBD1. The V gene's germline CDR1 is SQVTM and CDR2 ANQGSEA. The CDR3 has 15 residues. V shed 7 bases and J 0 bases; nucleotides not matched to a gene: 9. CDR3 residues: CSGVEGGNSGNTIYF. CDR3 nucleotide sequence: TGCAGCGGGGTGGAAGGGGGCAACTCTGGAAACACCATATATTTT.

This sequence joins TRBV25-1 and TRBJ2-3; D may be TRBD1 (6 bases). V lost 4 bases, J lost 5 bases, and 16 bases lay in between. CDR1 is MGHDK and CDR2 is SYGVNS in the germline V gene. This CDR3 has 15 amino acids. This CDR3 reads CASSGKTGEGDTQYF. The DNA of the CDR3 is TGTGCCAGCAGTGGCAAGACAGGAGAAGGAGATACGCAGTATTTT.

The J gene is TRBJ2-7, the V gene TRBV5-8; no firm D call. Trimming pared 3 bases from V and 5 bases from J, leaving 15 bases between. CDR3 length: 14 amino acids. From germline, CDR1 is SGHTS and CDR2 YDEGEE. The chain's CDR3 is CASSSWGISDEQYF. In DNA form, the CDR3 reads TGTGCCAGCAGCTCCTGGGGTATATCGGACGAGCAGTACTTC.

The chain recombines TRBV9 with TRBJ2-1; D gene uncertain. Deletions cut 4 bases from V and 5 bases from J, with 10 bases between. This CDR3 contains 13 residues. Germline V gene sequence: CDR1 SGDLS, CDR2 YYNGEE. DNA for the CDR3: TGTGCCAGCAGCCCCCGTGGGAACAATGAGCAGTTCTTC. Its translation is CASSPRGNNEQFF.

This chain connects TRBV7-2 to TRBJ2-1; D is possibly TRBD2 (5 bases). The V gene lost 5 bases and the J gene lost 2 bases, with 16 bases spanning the gap. Germline values: CDR1 SGHTA, CDR2 FQGNSA. This CDR3 is built from 16 residues. The CDR3 spells CASSPSQRSAYNEQFF. The CDR3 region has the DNA TGTGCCAGCAGCCCGTCTCAGCGGAGTGCCTACAATGAGCAGTTCTTC.

The genes are TRBV30 and TRBJ1-4; a weak D match, TRBD1 (6 bases). The V and J ends lost 2 bases and 7 bases respectively, with 17 bases between them. This CDR3 is 15 amino acids long. The germline V gene has CDR1 GTSNPN and CDR2 SVGIG (reference sequence). As DNA, the CDR3 is TGTGCCTGGAGTCAAGGCAGAGGGGGTCCTGAAAAACTGTTTTTT. Translated, it gives CAWSQGRGGPEKLFF. The full variable domain, rest sourced from reference TRBV30 and TRBJ1-4, is SQTIHQWPATLVQPVGSPLSLECTVEGTSNPNLYWYRQAAGRGLQLLFYSVGIGQISSEVPQNLSASRPQDRQFILSSKKLLLSDSGFYLCAWSQGRGGPEKLFFGSGTQLSVL.

The chain carries TRBV6-5 and TRBJ1-1, with D maybe TRBD1 (5 bases). The V and J ends lost 5 bases and 1 base respectively, with 14 bases between them. The CDR3 extends over 15 amino acids. Germline V CDR1 and CDR2: MNHEY, SVGAGI. In nucleotides, the CDR3 is TGTGCCAGCAGTAGACCGACAGTCACGAACACTGAAGCTTTCTTT. It codes for CASSRPTVTNTEAFF.

The rearrangement joins TRBV4-3 to TRBJ2-7; a weak D match, TRBD1 (5 bases). Trimming removed 0 bases at V and 2 bases at J, with 11 bases between. Germline-derived CDR1 and CDR2 are LGHNA and YSLEER. The CDR3 has 15 residues. The CDR3 region has the DNA TGCGCCAGCAGCCAAGAGAAGGGGTACCCCTACGAGCAGTACTTC. Residues: CASSQEKGYPYEQYF.

This rearrangement joins TRBV5-8 to TRBJ2-7; TRBD2 agrees at 7 bases. Losses at the gene ends were 1 base for V and 2 bases for J; bases not matched to a gene: 21. The CDR3 runs to 20 residues. CDR1 SGHTS and CDR2 YDEGEE come from the germline V gene. CDR3 nucleotides: TGTGCCAGCAGCTTGCCTATTGCTTCCGCATTAGGCGGGAGCCCCTACGAGCAGTACTTC. This codes for CASSLPIASALGGSPYEQYF.

The V call is TRBV5-1, the J call TRBJ2-5, with 10 bases lining up with TRBD2. V lost 2 bases to trimming and J lost 4 bases; unmatched junction nucleotides: 11. Germline CDR1 and CDR2: SGHRS and YFSETQ. The CDR3 is 17 amino acids. The CDR3 DNA reads TGCGCCAGCAGCTTAATTAGGCTAGCGGGAGAGGTAGAGACCCAGTACTTC. Residues: CASSLIRLAGEVETQYF.

The chain couples TRBV7-2 to TRBJ2-1; 13 bases are a match to TRBD2. This CDR3 is built from 17 residues. With V trimmed by 4 bases and J by 7 bases, 10 bases remained unmatched. Germline lookup yields CDR1 SGHTA and CDR2 FQGNSA. The CDR3 DNA reads as TGTGCCAGCAGCTCAGGTAAGAAGACTAGCGGGAGGAATGAGCAGTTCTTC. It codes for CASSSGKKTSGRNEQFF.

This chain uses TRBV11-3 with TRBJ2-7, with 7 bases that match TRBD2. The germline CDR1 and CDR2 sequences are SGHNT and YENEEA. The V gene end was trimmed by 4 bases and the J gene end by 1 base; junction bases not matched to a gene: 10. The CDR3 covers 16 residues. Here the CDR3 DNA reads TGTGCCAGCAGCTCCCCCAAGGCGGGAGCGTCCTACGAGCAGTACTTC. Residues: CASSSPKAGASYEQYF. Variable domain in full (rest from reference TRBV11-3 and TRBJ2-7): EAGVVQSPRYKIIEKKQPVAFWCNPISGHNTLYWYLQNLGQGPELLIRYENEEAVDDSQLPKDRFSAERLKGVDSTLKIQPAELGDSAVYLCASSSPKAGASYEQYFGPGTRLTVT.

V usage is TRBV10-3 and J usage is TRBJ2-2, with 13 bases identical to TRBD2. Germline CDR1 and CDR2: ENHRY and SYGVKD. V shed 11 bases and J 1 base; nucleotides not matched to a gene: 16. The CDR3 runs to 19 residues. CDR3 loop: CASRPGGLAGVKNTGELFF. DNA of the CDR3: TGTGCCTCACGCCCCGGCGGACTAGCGGGAGTCAAGAACACCGGGGAGCTGTTTTTT.

This chain joins TRBV19 and TRBJ2-1, with D possibly being TRBD1 (5 bases). This CDR3 is 18 amino acids long. CDR1 and CDR2 from the germline V gene are LNHDA and SQIVND (reference sequence). V was pared by 5 bases and J by 1 base, with 21 bases between. Written as DNA, the CDR3 is TGTGCCAGTAGTTTCTCCTTACGGACACTATCGTCCTACAATGAGCAGTTCTTC. This encodes CASSFSLRTLSSYNEQFF. Together with reference TRBV19 and TRBJ2-1, the CDR3 gives the full variable domain: DGGITQSPKYLFRKEGQNVTLSCEQNLNHDAMYWYRQDPGQGLRLIYYSQIVNDFQKGDIAEGYSVSREKKESFPLTVTSAQKNPTAFYLCASSFSLRTLSSYNEQFFGPGTRLTVL.